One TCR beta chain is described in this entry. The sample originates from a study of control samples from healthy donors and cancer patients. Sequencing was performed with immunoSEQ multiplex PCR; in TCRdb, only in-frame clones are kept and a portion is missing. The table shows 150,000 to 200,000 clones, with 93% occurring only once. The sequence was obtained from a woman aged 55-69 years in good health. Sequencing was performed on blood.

The CDR3 loop is CASSLEGVYEQYF. In nucleotides, the CDR3 is TGTGCCAGCAGCTTAGAGGGCGTTTACGAGCAGTACTTC. The J gene is TRBJ2-7, the V gene TRBV7-2; no definite D call. V was clipped by 1 base and J by 4 bases, with 8 bases between them. Germline V gives CDR1 SGHTA, CDR2 FQGNSA. This CDR3 spans 13 amino acids.